This entry is about one T cell receptor (beta chain). Checkpoint therapy with ipilimumab 1 mg/kg began 14 to 28 days after transplant. The data stem from a study of ipilimumab plus nivolumab after autologous stem cell transplantation. Study-level information: The DLBCL cohort had primary refractory and relapsed disease, with 18-month progression-free survival of roughly 85% and 28%.

The protocol was immunoSEQ multiplex PCR, while the TCRdb copy is restricted to in-frame clones and leaves out a portion. The sample includes about 83,000 clones, around 80% of them seen just once. V lost 4 bases and J 4 bases, leaving 17 bases between the germline ends. The CDR3 spans 15 residues. The germline V gene has CDR1 SGHNT and CDR2 YYREEE (reference sequence). The V gene is TRBV5-4, the J gene TRBJ2-5, with D unresolved. Specimen: PBMCs, collected in a trial of ipilimumab plus nivolumab as post-transplant consolidation. This receptor was obtained from a male donor with diffuse large B-cell lymphoma. The CDR3 sequence: CASSPTLTQRETQYF. Written as DNA, the CDR3 is TGTGCCAGCAGCCCGACGCTAACGCAGCGAGAGACCCAGTACTTC. The complete variable domain, with remaining parts taken from reference TRBV5-4 and TRBJ2-5, reads ETGVTQSPTHLIKTRGQQVTLRCSSQSGHNTVSWYQQALGQGPQFIFQYYREEENGRGNFPPRFSGLQFPNYSSELNVNALELDDSALYLCASSPTLTQRETQYFGPGTRLLVL.